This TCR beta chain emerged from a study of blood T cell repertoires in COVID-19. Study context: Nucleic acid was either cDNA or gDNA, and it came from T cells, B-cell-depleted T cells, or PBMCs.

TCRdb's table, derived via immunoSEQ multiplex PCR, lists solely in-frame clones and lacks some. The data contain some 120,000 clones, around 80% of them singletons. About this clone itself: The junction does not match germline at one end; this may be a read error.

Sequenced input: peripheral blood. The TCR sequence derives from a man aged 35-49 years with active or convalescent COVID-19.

CDR3 protein: CASSLAFGTSTTGELFF. The CDR3 DNA follows: TGTGCCAGCAGCCTAGCTTTCGGGACTAGCACCACCGGGGAGCTGTTTTTT. The chain has TRBV7-2 and TRBJ2-2; 9 bases line up with TRBD2. Germline CDR1 reads SGHTA; CDR2 reads FQGNSA. The CDR3 is made up of 17 amino acids.